This T cell receptor (beta chain) was obtained from a study of blood T cell repertoires in COVID-19. The assay was immunoSEQ multiplex PCR, and TCRdb's table has in-frame clones only and misses some. Altogether approximately 150,000 clones are present, around 80% being singletons, with the ten largest covering roughly 8%. For recovered donors of Cohort 3, there were two negative PCRs, clearance, or symptom resolution. This clone was counted many times. The CDR3 consists of 16 residues. With 5 bases clipped from V and 5 bases from J, the junction kept 13 bases outside the gene matches. CDR1 is SGHAT and CDR2 is FQDESV in the germline V gene (reference sequence).

The source of this sequence is a woman aged 45-59 years who had recovered from COVID-19. The sample taken for sequencing was PBMCs or T cells enriched from blood (not recorded which). This rearrangement joins TRBV11-1 to TRBJ2-5; 8 bases align to TRBD2. The CDR3 DNA reads TGTGCCAGCAGCCAACGGGTTGGTAGCGGGACGGAGACCCAGTACTTC. Its translation is CASSQRVGSGTETQYF.